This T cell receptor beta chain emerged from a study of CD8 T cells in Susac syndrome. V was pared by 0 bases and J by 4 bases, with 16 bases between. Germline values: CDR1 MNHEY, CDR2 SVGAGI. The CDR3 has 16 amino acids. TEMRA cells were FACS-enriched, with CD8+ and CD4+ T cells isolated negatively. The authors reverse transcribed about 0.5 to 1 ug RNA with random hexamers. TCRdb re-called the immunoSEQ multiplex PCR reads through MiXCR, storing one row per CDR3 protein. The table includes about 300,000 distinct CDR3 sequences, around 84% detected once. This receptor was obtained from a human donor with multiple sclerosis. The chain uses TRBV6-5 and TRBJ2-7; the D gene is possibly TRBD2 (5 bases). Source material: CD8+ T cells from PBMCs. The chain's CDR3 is CASSYSSDSWNYEQYF. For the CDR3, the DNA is TGTGCCAGCAGTTACTCGTCGGACTCCTGGAATTACGAGCAGTACTTC.